The source of this T cell receptor beta chain is a study of T cells in tuberculosis. The study's findings and limits: Cases with active tuberculosis were adults, while controls were adolescents.

Worth noting for this clone: Its antigen is undetermined.

This sample's time point: new active TB diagnosis, blood taken before or within 7 days of starting treatment. Active tuberculosis patients were new diagnoses, HIV-seronegative, South African, and aged 18 years or older. Positive smear microscopy and/or M. tuberculosis culture confirmed active disease. On average about 100,000 T cells per donor were immunosequenced. Data came from immunoSEQ multiplex PCR; TCRdb stores just in-frame clones and leaves some out. The table shows around 33,000 clones, with roughly 93% occurring only once. The input for sequencing was PBMCs, taken at tuberculosis diagnosis. The sequence was collected from an adult with tuberculosis.

The CDR3 region is CASSNGVSYGYTF. CDR3 nucleotide sequence: TGTGCCAGCAGCAACGGGGTCTCCTATGGCTACACCTTC. The chain is built from TRBV9 and TRBJ1-2; D gene ambiguous. The CDR3 contains 13 residues. Germline V gene lookup returns CDR1 SGDLS and CDR2 YYNGEE. Trimming stripped 4 bases from V and 4 bases from J, with 11 bases between.